This T cell receptor beta chain was captured by sequencing in a study of blood T cell repertoires in COVID-19. Germline CDR1 and CDR2: KGHDR and SFDVKD. Trimming at V came to 4 bases and at J to 5 bases, leaving 7 bases not matched to a gene. The CDR3 has 15 residues. The method was immunoSEQ multiplex PCR; TCRdb's version includes in-frame clones alone and lacks a portion of them. The table has around 230,000 clones, approximately 88% seen once. The gene calls are TRBV24-1 and TRBJ2-3; 8 positions agree with TRBD1. This TCR came from a woman aged 35 to 49 with acute COVID-19. Sequencing was performed on PBMCs or T cells enriched from blood (not recorded which). CDR3 nucleotide sequence: TGTGCCACCAGTGAGCGGACAGGGTTCGGAGATACGCAGTATTTT. Translation gives CATSERTGFGDTQYF.